This T cell receptor beta chain was recorded in a study of persistence of HIV-infected CD4 T cells. Study in general: Blood samples, up to about 180 mL, came from multiple time points, except two leukapheresis donors sampled once.

Cells were stimulated with CMV-infected fibroblast lysates at roughly 10 ug/mL. CD4+ T cells upregulating both CD40 ligand and CD69 were sorted as responding cells. These HIV-1-infected adults initiated suppressive ART in chronic infection. CD4+ T cell counts exceeded 400 cells/uL; CMV serology was positive. The libraries were made with immunoSEQ version 4 in survey mode. Clones were sequenced by immunoSEQ multiplex PCR, and TCRdb holds only the in-frame ones, with some missing. In the table there are some 13,000 clones, roughly 70% of which are singletons. Points on this clone: The antigen is unknown.

V lost 6 bases, J lost 4 bases, and 12 bases lay in between. The CDR3 spans 13 residues. The germline V gene has CDR1 MDHEN and CDR2 SYDVKM. Whole-study results and caveats: Antigen-responding cells were enriched for degenerate expanded CDR3beta sequences.

Specimen: CD4+ T cells sorted from PBMCs after roughly 20-hour stimulation, collected from a patient who received antiretroviral therapy. This sequence joins TRBV28 and TRBJ1-2; possible D gene TRBD1, 6 bases. The sequence derives from an adult man with HIV who was CMV-seropositive. The CDR3 loop is CASSPGQSYGYTF. The CDR3 DNA reads TGTGCCAGCAGCCCTGGACAGTCCTATGGCTACACCTTC.